This T cell receptor (beta chain) was recovered during a study of blood T cells in healthy people across ages. Study-wide points: Among long-lived donors, naive CD4+ cells were more numerous and diversity higher than in aged donors.

A sample-barcoded 5' primer and a J-beta primer mix were used in a second PCR of roughly 6 to 12 cycles. Unique molecular identifiers of 12 random nucleotides labeled each cDNA. TCRdb re-analysed the 5' RACE reads in MiXCR, keeping a single row per CDR3 protein. The data hold 1.5 million or so distinct CDR3 sequences, with about 40% observed a single time. Staff drew around 10 milliliters of peripheral blood from each donor. Of note for this clonotype: Its antigen remains unidentified.

Sequenced input: blood. The TCR comes from a woman aged 18-30 years in good health.

CDR3 protein: CASRPGRAWGQFF. The CDR3 nucleotides read TGTGCCAGCAGACCGGGACGGGCTTGGGGGCAGTTCTTC. V usage is TRBV27 and J usage is TRBJ2-1; D may be TRBD1 or TRBD2 (5 bases each). V lost 6 bases and J 12 bases, leaving 18 bases between the germline ends. Germline V gives CDR1 MNHEY, CDR2 SMNVEV (reference sequence). CDR3 length: 13 residues.